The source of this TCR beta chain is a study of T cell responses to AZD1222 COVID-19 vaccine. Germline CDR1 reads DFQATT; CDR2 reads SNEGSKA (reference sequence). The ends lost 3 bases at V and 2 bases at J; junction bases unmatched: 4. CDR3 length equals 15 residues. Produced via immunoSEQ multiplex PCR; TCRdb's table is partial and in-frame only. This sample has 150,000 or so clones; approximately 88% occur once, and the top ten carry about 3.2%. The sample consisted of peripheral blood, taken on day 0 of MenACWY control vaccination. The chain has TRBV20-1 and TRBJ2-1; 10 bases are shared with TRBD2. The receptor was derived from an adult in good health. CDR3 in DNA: TGCAGTGCTAGTTTCAGCGGGAGGGCCTACAATGAGCAGTTCTTC. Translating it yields CSASFSGRAYNEQFF.